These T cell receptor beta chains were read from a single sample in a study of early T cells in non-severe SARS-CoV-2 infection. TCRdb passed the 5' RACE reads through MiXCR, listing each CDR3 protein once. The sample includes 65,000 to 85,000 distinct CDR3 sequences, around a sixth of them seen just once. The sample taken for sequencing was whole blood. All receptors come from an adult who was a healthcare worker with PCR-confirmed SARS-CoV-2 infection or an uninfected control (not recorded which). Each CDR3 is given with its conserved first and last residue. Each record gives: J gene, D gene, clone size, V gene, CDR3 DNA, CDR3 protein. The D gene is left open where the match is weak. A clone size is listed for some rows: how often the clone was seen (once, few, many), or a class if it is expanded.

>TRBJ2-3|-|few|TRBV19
TGTGCCAGTAGTGGGGGAGATACGCAGTATTTT
CASSGGDTQYF
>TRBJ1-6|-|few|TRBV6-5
TGTGCCAGCAGTCTACTTAATTCACCCCTCCACTTT
CASSLLNSPLHF
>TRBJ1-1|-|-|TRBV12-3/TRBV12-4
TGTGCCAGCAGTTTCAGACAGGACTCTGAAGCTTTCTTT
CASSFRQDSEAFF
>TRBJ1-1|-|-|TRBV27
TGTGCCAGCAGTTTACAGAGACTGAACACTGAAGCTTTCTTT
CASSLQRLNTEAFF
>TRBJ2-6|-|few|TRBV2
TGTGCCAGCAGTGAATACTTCACGTCTGGGGCCAACGTCCTGACTTTC
CASSEYFTSGANVLTF
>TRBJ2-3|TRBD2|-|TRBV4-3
TGCGCCAGCAGCCAAGATAGGGCTAGCGGTCCCACAGATACGCAGTATTTT
CASSQDRASGPTDTQYF
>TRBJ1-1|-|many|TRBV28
TGTGCCAGCAGTTTCGCCAACACTGAAGCTTTCTTT
CASSFANTEAFF
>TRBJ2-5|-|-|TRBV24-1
TGTGCCACCAGTGATCCGACAGGCAAGCAAGAGACCCAGTACTTC
CATSDPTGKQETQYF
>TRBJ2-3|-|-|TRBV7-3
TGTGCCAGCAGCCCCCTAACGAGGACCCCAAACAGCACAGATACGCAGTATTTT
CASSPLTRTPNSTDTQYF
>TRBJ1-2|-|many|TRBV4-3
TGCGCCAGCAGCCAAGATTGGGACCCTCGCTATGGCTACACCTTC
CASSQDWDPRYGYTF
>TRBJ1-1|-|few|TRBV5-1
TGCGCCAGCAGCTTGGGAGGGCTCACTGAAGCTTTCTTT
CASSLGGLTEAFF
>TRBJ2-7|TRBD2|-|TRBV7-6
TGTGCCAGCAGCCCTAGCGGGTACTCCTACGAGCAGTACTTC
CASSPSGYSYEQYF
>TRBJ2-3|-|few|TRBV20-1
TGCAGTGCGCCGCTTGGGGGTACGCAGTATTTT
CSAPLGGTQYF
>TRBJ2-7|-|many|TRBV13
TGTGCCAGCAGCTTCGACGGAGAAACCGAGCAGTACTTC
CASSFDGETEQYF
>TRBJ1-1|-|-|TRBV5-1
TGCGCCAGCAGCTTGGGTGGCACGTCGGACACTGAAGCTTTCTTT
CASSLGGTSDTEAFF
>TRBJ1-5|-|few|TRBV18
TGTGCCAGCTCACCAGGGCAGGGGAGGACGCGGCCCCAGCATTTT
CASSPGQGRTRPQHF
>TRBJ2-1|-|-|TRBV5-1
TGCGCCAGCAGCCCCGTCCAGGGGGCGGGAGGGAATGAGCAGTTCTTC
CASSPVQGAGGNEQFF
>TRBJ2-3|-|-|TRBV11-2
TGTGCCAGCAGCTTAGGGTATCCAGATACGCAGTATTTT
CASSLGYPDTQYF
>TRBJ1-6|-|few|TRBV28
TGTGCCAGCAGTTTTAGGCAGGGCTCACCCCTCCACTTT
CASSFRQGSPLHF
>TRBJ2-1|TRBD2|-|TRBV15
TGTGCCACCAGCATACCAATAGCGGGGCCCTACAATGAGCAGTTCTTC
CATSIPIAGPYNEQFF
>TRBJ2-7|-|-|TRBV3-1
TGTGCCAGCAGCCAAGGCCCGTCACGACGTTACGAGCAGTACTTC
CASSQGPSRRYEQYF
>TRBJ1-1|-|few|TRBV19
TGTGCCAGTAGTATTCAACTGGTCGTGACAGGGAACACTGAAGCTTTCTTT
CASSIQLVVTGNTEAFF
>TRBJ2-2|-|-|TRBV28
TGTGCCAGCAGTCTGACAGGGAACACCGGGGAGCTGTTTTTT
CASSLTGNTGELFF
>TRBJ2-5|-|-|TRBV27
TGTGCCAGCAGTTTCCGGGGTGAGACCCAGTACTTC
CASSFRGETQYF
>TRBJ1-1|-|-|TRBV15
TGTGCCACCAGCAGAGGCAGGCGAACTGAAGCTTTCTTT
CATSRGRRTEAFF
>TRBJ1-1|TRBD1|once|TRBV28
TGTGCCAGCAGCTTTCAGGGGGCAAAAACTGAAGCTTTCTTT
CASSFQGAKTEAFF
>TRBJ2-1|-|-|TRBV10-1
TGCGCCAGCAGTGAGAGCAATGAGCAGTTCTTC
CASSESNEQFF
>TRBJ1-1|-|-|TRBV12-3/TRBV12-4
TGTGCCAGCAGTTTAAGGGGAAATACTGAAGCTTTCTTT
CASSLRGNTEAFF
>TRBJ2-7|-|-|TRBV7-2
TGTGCCAGCAGCTTATCGTTAGCCTACGAGCAGTACTTC
CASSLSLAYEQYF
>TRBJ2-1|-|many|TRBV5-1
TGCGCCAGCAGCGGCGCCGGGAACGATGAGCAGTTCTTC
CASSGAGNDEQFF
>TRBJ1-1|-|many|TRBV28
TGTGCCAGCAGTTTCGGGGCGGCTGAAGCTTTCTTT
CASSFGAAEAFF
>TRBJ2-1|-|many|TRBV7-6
TGTGCCATAGAAGACACTGACTCCTACAATGAGCAGTTCTTC
CAIEDTDSYNEQFF
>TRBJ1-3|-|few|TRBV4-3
TGCGCCAGCAGCCAGGATGACCCGGGAAACACCATATATTTT
CASSQDDPGNTIYF
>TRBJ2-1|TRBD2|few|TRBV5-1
TGCGCCAGCAGCCCCCTCTCTAGCGGGACCAATGAGCAGTTCTTC
CASSPLSSGTNEQFF
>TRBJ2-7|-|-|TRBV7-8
TGTGCCAGCAGAAGTCGTAGGGCCTCCTACGAGCAGTACTTC
CASRSRRASYEQYF
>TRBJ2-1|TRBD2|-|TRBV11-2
TGTGCCAGCAGGAATTTAGCGGGAGGGCCCGTAAGTGAGCAGTTCTTC
CASRNLAGGPVSEQFF
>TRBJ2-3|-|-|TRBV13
TGTGCCAGCAGCCTATATGACGGGCCCCCAGATACGCAGTATTTT
CASSLYDGPPDTQYF
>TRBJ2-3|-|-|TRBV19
TGTGCCAGTTCTTTCTTGGGTGCAGATACGCAGTATTTT
CASSFLGADTQYF
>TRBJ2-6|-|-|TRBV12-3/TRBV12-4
TGTGCCAGCAGTTTACAGTCCGCTGGGGCCAACGTCCTGACTTTC
CASSLQSAGANVLTF
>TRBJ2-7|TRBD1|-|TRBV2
TGTGCCAGCATGACAGGGTCCTCCTACGAGCAGTACTTC
CASMTGSSYEQYF
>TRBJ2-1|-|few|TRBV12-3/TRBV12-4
TGTGCCAGCAGTGCCCTAAGCCACTCCTACAATGAGCAGTTCTTC
CASSALSHSYNEQFF
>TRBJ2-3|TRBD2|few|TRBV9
TGTGCCAGCAGCGTAGGGCACAGGCCTTCGCGTAGCGGGAGGAGGGATACGCAGTATTTT
CASSVGHRPSRSGRRDTQYF
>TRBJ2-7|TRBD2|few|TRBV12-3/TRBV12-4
TGTGCCAGCACTCTAGGCGGGGGAGGATCCTACGAGCAGTACTTC
CASTLGGGGSYEQYF
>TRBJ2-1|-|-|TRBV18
TGTGCCAGCTCACCACCGGTAGGGAACTACAATGAGCAGTTCTTC
CASSPPVGNYNEQFF
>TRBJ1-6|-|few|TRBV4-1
TGCGCCAGCAGCCCAGACCCGCCGGGGAGCCCTATTAATTCACCCCTCCACTTT
CASSPDPPGSPINSPLHF
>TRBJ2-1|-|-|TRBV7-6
TGTGCCAGCAGCTCCCATGGGTCCGATGAGCAGTTCTTC
CASSSHGSDEQFF
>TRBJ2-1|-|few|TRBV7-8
TGTGCCAGCAGCCGGTCACTGACGTCTAACAATGAGCAGTTCTTC
CASSRSLTSNNEQFF
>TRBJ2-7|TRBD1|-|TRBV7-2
TGTGCCAGCAGCTTGGAGGACAGGGGAACCTACGAGCAGTACTTC
CASSLEDRGTYEQYF
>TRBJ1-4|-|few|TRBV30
TGTGCCTGCGAGGGTTCAACTAATGAAAAACTGTTTTTT
CACEGSTNEKLFF
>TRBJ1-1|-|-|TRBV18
TGTGCCAGCTCGGGGAAAGCGAACACTGAAGCTTTCTTT
CASSGKANTEAFF
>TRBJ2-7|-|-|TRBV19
TGTGCCAGTAGTATAGATGAGCTATCCTACGAGCAGTACTTC
CASSIDELSYEQYF
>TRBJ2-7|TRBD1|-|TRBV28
TGTGCCACCAAAACCGGGACAGGGGTTCACGAGCAGTACTTC
CATKTGTGVHEQYF